The T cell receptor beta chain described here comes from a study of regulatory T cells in long-lasting Graves disease. Only a few counts were recorded for this clonotype. Regarding time point: newly diagnosed GD, antithyroid drugs for less than 3 months. The TCR library used RNA extracted from PBMCs. The authors drew approximately 9 milliliters of peripheral blood into EDTA tubes. Per the germline V gene, CDR1 is DFQATT and CDR2 is SNEGSKA (reference sequence). There are 15 residues in the CDR3. Germline trimming cut 4 bases from V and 3 bases from J; bases unmatched to any gene: 7. Libraries of TCR beta came from iRepertoire HTBI primers plus Arm-PCR of CDR3 regions. As handled by the study authors: Overall, samples carried 60 to 65 TRBV and 14 TRBJ segments. MiXCR, applied by TCRdb to the multiplex PCR reads, yields one record per CDR3 protein. In this record, the V and J calls reflect TCRdb's handling and not the investigators' own analysis. The table has around 400,000 distinct CDR3 sequences, 12% seen once.

These same records also appear under a second study, on T cells in Graves' hyperthyroidism and ophthalmopathy.

The V and J genes are TRBV20-1 and TRBJ2-3, with 10 positions matching TRBD1. This clonotype originated in a woman aged 18-29 years with Graves disease. The input for sequencing was peripheral blood mononuclear cells (PBMCs), taken at new diagnosis, from a patient treated with antithyroid drugs. CDR3 sequence: CSATKGQGHTDTQYF. In nucleotides, the CDR3 is TGCAGTGCTACAAAGGGACAGGGGCATACAGATACGCAGTATTTT.